This paragraph covers one TCR beta chain sequence. The authors carried out high-throughput sequencing of TCR beta. They applied it to CD8+ and CD4+ T cells obtained from blood. The multiple sclerosis controls, all treatment-naive patients, had relapsing-remitting disease that was stable or active. Through negative isolation, CD4+ and CD8+ T cells were obtained, while TEMRA cells were enriched using FACS. The CDR3 sequence is 14 residues long. The ends were cut back, 4 bases at V and 3 bases at J, with 12 bases in the middle. Germline V gives CDR1 MGHRA, CDR2 YSYEKL. The sample originates from a study of CD8 T cells in Susac syndrome. Random hexamers were used to reverse transcribe about 0.5 to 1 ug of RNA. An immunoSEQ multiplex PCR amplified TCR beta CDR3 over 54 Vbeta and 13 Jbeta. TCRdb recomputed calls from the immunoSEQ multiplex PCR reads with MiXCR, one row per CDR3 protein. Of some 200,000 distinct CDR3 sequences in the sample, roughly 92% were seen once.

The J gene is TRBJ2-5, the V gene TRBV4-1; D ambiguous. This TCR derives from a human donor with multiple sclerosis. Sequencing was done on a sample of CD8+ T cells from PBMCs. The CDR3 DNA follows: TGCGCCAGCAGCCCGACCCAATTCAAAGAGACCCAGTACTTC. This sequence encodes CASSPTQFKETQYF.